This T cell receptor (beta chain) was identified in a study of T cell repertoires and HLA-DP antigens (dated by TCRdb to 2016 to 2019). Some background on the complete study: An in vitro model of CD4+ T cell alloreactivity against allogeneic HLA-DP presented by transduced HeLa cells was used in the study. The average DNA input was around 0.2 ug for sorted CD137+CD4+ samples versus roughly 1,100 ng for pre-culture CD4+ samples. The two alloantigens modelled structurally similar versus dissimilar alloantigens, differing from self at one and nine to ten peptide-binding groove amino acids, respectively. Of the three donors, two were male and one was female, and their ages ranged from the 18-to-29 age band up to the 60-to-69 age band.

TCRB CDR3 regions were amplified with the immunoSEQ multiplex PCR using forward primers for 54 TRBV segments and reverse primers for 13 TRBJ segments. Deep resolution, with a target of approximately 190,000 T cell genomes, was applied to the sequencing of pre-culture CD4+ samples. Sequencing of amplicons was performed on an Illumina HiSeq System, and 87 bp reads covering the CDR3 were generated. As for how the authors treated the data: PCR and sequencing errors in the reads were corrected, and alignment to IMGT reference sequences was used to define CDR3 regions. Synthetic template pools were used to estimate template counts and unique rearrangement counts. Clonality was calculated as 1 minus Pielou's evenness. The Daley-Smith estimator was used to estimate richness. Morisita's index served as the measure of repertoire overlap. Clones found in cultured samples but undetected in the pre-culture repertoire of the corresponding donor were defined as low-abundance clones. TCRdb holds this immuneACCESS table with in-frame rearrangements only. Some clones are missing; in checked studies, unresolved V genes explain under half, and the rest has no known cause. That table supplies the V and J calls and clone size; D and trimming were determined from the DNA. A total of approximately 110,000 clones appear in this sample, nearly 95% of them only once. The ten top clones hold about 0.3% of the sample.

Untouched CD4+ T cells were isolated from Ficoll-separated PBMC through negative selection with magnetic beads, and an average purity of around 98% was reached. Using magnetic beads, untouched CD4+ T cells were isolated from Ficoll-separated PBMC at 95% to 98% purity, with only negligible CD8+ contamination. Donors were three healthy blood donors whose buffy coats supplied peripheral blood mononuclear cells. Each of the three donors was CMV seronegative. The DNeasy Blood & Tissue Kit was used to extract genomic DNA. For each subject, genomic DNA from sorted CD137+CD4+ cells and from pre-culture CD4+ baseline samples underwent TCRB sequencing. The full study reports these points: Clones undetected before culture had an average cumulative frequency of around 40% against one allele versus around 49% against the other. Similar clonality (around 0.4) was observed for sorted CD137+ cells against both alloantigens, and this clonality was much higher than that observed in pre-culture samples (about 0.041). Separate analysis of naive and memory CD4+ repertoires was not performed. The study was limited by having just a few donors, by relying on a non-physiological HeLa antigen-presenting system, and by using total CD4+ cells as responders.

V is reduced by 7 bases and J by 4 bases, leaving a spacing of 15 bases between them. Taken from the germline V gene, the CDR1 and CDR2 loops are SGHRS and YFSETQ. The CDR3 goes from the cysteine to the phenylalanine over 14 residues. Just the 42-base CDR3 DNA is kept, in frame starting at base 1. About this clone itself: The clone's antigen remains unknown. No base quality values were provided; no much bigger clone lies one nucleotide off.

This sequence was found in a woman aged 18-29 years in good health and CMV-seronegative. The chain is made from TRBV5-1 and TRBJ1-5; TRBD1 is possibly the D segment (5 matching bases). Specimen: CD4+ T cells from PBMCs. The nucleotide sequence reads as follows: TGCGCCAGCGCTCCAGACAGCTTTAATCAGCCCCAGCATTTT. Translated, it gives CASAPDSFNQPQHF.